This T cell receptor (beta chain) was obtained from a study of T cell responses to AZD1222 COVID-19 vaccine. A word on this clone: The antigen remains unidentified.

Using immunoSEQ multiplex PCR, the repertoire was profiled, and TCRdb retains in-frame clones only, with some absent. The sample contains some 150,000 clones, around 90% of which appear only once. Per the germline V gene, CDR1 is ENHRY and CDR2 is SYGVKD. The CDR3 sequence is 12 residues long. V was pared by 6 bases and J by 8 bases, with 6 bases of the junction left unmatched. Notes on the study in general: Spike-spanning, vaccine-associated CD4 TCRs were dominant at 160-218 and 743-854. Donors were chiefly white British, with a greater number of females, and clonal diversity was perhaps underestimated. Repertoire sampling occurred only after the peak T cell response. Seropositivity was recorded at baseline in only 5 or 6 AZD1222 recipients.

The sequencing used peripheral blood, collected 28 days after the second dose of the MenACWY control vaccine. V gene TRBV10-3 combines with J gene TRBJ1-1; 7 bases match TRBD1. This sequence originates from an adult who received the MenACWY meningococcal vaccine as a control. As DNA, the CDR3 is TGTGCCATCAGCGATCCGGGACAGGAAGCTTTCTTT. As protein: CAISDPGQEAFF.